This T cell receptor beta chain was sequenced during a study of shared clonotypes between healthy human individuals (dated by TCRdb to about 2020). Background on the whole study: The cohort included a few men and a couple of women between 18 and 49 years of age. For each donor, three plates each were used for CD4 naive and CD4 memory, two plates were used for CD8 naive, and one plate was used for CD8 memory. The study deeply sequenced blood TCR repertoires of five healthy adults to estimate repertoire size and the extent of clonotype sharing between individuals. Libraries were prepared and TCR repertoires were sequenced by different laboratories using diverse techniques, in order to increase sequencing depth and limit assay-specific biases. Per donor, leukapheresis produced somewhere between about 0.9 and 10 billion PBMCs.

V is shortened by 5 bases, J by 3 bases, and the region joining them spans 21 bases. The germline V gene (reference sequence) supplies CDR1 MNHEY and CDR2 SMNVEV. From the cysteine through the phenylalanine, the CDR3 covers 17 amino acids. The sequence is cut down to CDR3 DNA, 51 bases in frame from base 1. Summary of the overall study and its limitations: Pairwise subsampling led to the expectation that sequencing depth would affect the degree of clonotype sharing among donors. Sampling was restricted to blood, and TCR repertoires in tissue are likely to differ from TCR repertoires in blood. Across a handful of donors, about 5.2% of naive CD4, roughly 3.4% of naive CD8, about 2.3% of memory CD4, and roughly 0.41% of memory CD8 clonotypes were shared. The genetic and exposure-history diversity represented was limited by the small number of donors. Incomplete sequencing was indicated by rarefaction of sorted-subset datasets, despite the large sequencing depth. Larger estimated clonotype richness was generally found for naive subsets than for memory subsets. Compared with non-shared clonotypes, the clonotypes found in all four sorted-subset donors had higher generation probabilities.

CD8 naive samples were CD45RO-negative cells positively selected for CCR7, giving a CD45RA+CCR7+ population that excluded TemRA cells. Healthy HIV-negative adults with no recently reported acute infections or vaccinations were included as donors. All donors were Caucasian adults living in Nashville, Tennessee, USA. Blood was obtained by leukapheresis, after which PBMCs were separated by Ficoll-Histopaque density gradient centrifugation and cryopreserved in liquid nitrogen vapor phase. Analytical flow cytometry was used to check the purity and quantity of each magnetically sorted T cell population. Genomic DNA was isolated from every sorted fraction and measured by UV absorbance on a Nanodrop 2000c. A note on this clone: What this receptor recognizes is not known. Nothing much larger sits one base from this clone, and base qualities are not available.

TCR CDR3 regions were amplified from genomic DNA by multiplex PCR using the deep immunoSEQ assay. Extracted genomic DNA from each cell subset was spread evenly across all wells of several immunoSEQ 96-well plates, with each plate serving as a replicate. For sorted subsets, approximately 190 ng of genomic DNA, equivalent to around 29,000 T cell genomes, went into each replicate PCR. Purified libraries were quantified with a Qubit 3.0 fluorometer, sized on a Bioanalyzer 2100, and re-quantified with the KAPA Library Quantification kit. Each immunoSEQ 96-well plate was sequenced on its own single-read 150-cycle Illumina NextSeq 550 flow cell. On the authors' methods: Because only junctional sequences without quality scores were contained in the immunoSEQ output, filtering matching that applied to full-length reads could not be performed. Sequences were annotated with PyIR, a Python wrapper for IgBLAST v1.9, using IMGT germline references to assign V/J genes and CDR3. Reads with weak V/J assignments (E-value above 1e-6), missing CDR3, stop codons, out-of-frame junctions, or ambiguous translated residues were removed. V3J clonotypes were defined as sequences sharing the same inferred V gene, J gene, and CDR3 amino acid sequence. Percentage overlap between repertoires was computed as shared unique clonotypes divided by the size of the smaller repertoire. Three approaches were used to assess repertoire richness: RTK rarefaction, the Chao1 estimator, and Recon v2.1 estimates of unobserved clonotypes. Generation probabilities were computed with OLGA for all TCRbeta clonotypes obtained by the gDNA method from several donors. The table comes from immuneACCESS by way of TCRdb, which keeps in-frame sequences with V and J called. Part of the clones is missing from these tables; in studies checked, under half for an unresolved V gene and the rest for unknown reasons. V and J calls plus clone size are reproduced from that table; the DNA served to infer D and trimming. Recorded for this sample are about 1.9 million clones; roughly 93% of them occurred a single time. Of the sample, more than 1.5% is held by the ten largest clones.

This receptor chain uses TRBV27 and TRBJ2-3; the D gene could be either TRBD1 or TRBD2, each agreeing at 5 bases. Sequenced sample: naive CD8+ T cells from PBMCs. The sample's cell subset or site label is to be understood as: CD45RA+CCR7+. The sequence derives from a man aged 18 to 29 in good health. Some clones in this sample may be carry-over from other donors' samples. The DNA sequence is TGTGCCAGCAGTCGAAACCCCTTTGAGAGGGGAACAGATACGCAGTATTTT. Translated, it reads CASSRNPFERGTDTQYF.